The clone carrying this T cell receptor beta chain appeared many times. As yet, its antigen is unknown. Germline assignment: CDR1 MDHEN and CDR2 SYDVKM. V was shortened by 6 bases and J by 7 bases, with 10 bases between the two germline ends. The CDR3 consists of 12 residues. This sample is part of a study of T cells in Graves' hyperthyroidism and ophthalmopathy. Findings of the study overall: From stable hyperthyroidism, ophthalmopathy was set apart by a 13 V-J model.

TCR beta CDR3 regions were amplified from RNA transcripts. The HTBI primer set was used in a first-round RT-PCR of the TCR CDR3. TCRdb fed the multiplex PCR reads into MiXCR, producing one record per CDR3 protein. The sample has hundreds of thousands of distinct CDR3 sequences, 15% to 19% seen once. Reasons for excluding patients were uncontrolled infection, other autoimmune disease, pregnancy or lactation. Isolation of PBMCs was performed on approximately 10 ml fresh peripheral blood. The sequencing sample was made of blood. The TCR sequence derives from a woman aged 18 to 35 with Graves' hyperthyroidism. The V and J genes are TRBV28 and TRBJ1-5; D perhaps matches TRBD1 (5 bases). CDR3 sequence reads: CASSIRVQPQHF. In DNA form, the CDR3 reads TGTGCCAGCAGCATCAGGGTGCAGCCCCAGCATTTT. The full variable domain, its missing parts supplied by reference TRBV28 and TRBJ1-5, is DVKVTQSSRYLVKRTGEKVFLECVQDMDHENMFWYRQDPGLGLRLIYFSYDVKMKEKGDIPEGYSVSREKKERFSLILESASTNQTSMYLCASSIRVQPQHFGDGTRLSIL.